Below, 21 T cell receptor beta chains from the same sample are listed, as sequenced in a study. TCRdb analysed the RT-PCR reads with MiXCR anew, one entry per CDR3 protein. The data show approximately 720,000 distinct CDR3 sequences, approximately 14% seen once. Material for sequencing was memory CD4+ T cells from blood. These receptors were collected from a female donor in good health, serving as a healthy control.

This clonotype was seen a handful of times. The chain uses TRBV6-5 and TRBJ2-7, with TRBD2 as a possible D gene (6 bases). The ends were cut back, 0 bases at V and 2 bases at J, with 11 bases in the middle. The CDR3 is 15 residues long. The germline V gene has CDR1 MNHEY and CDR2 SVGAGI. The CDR3 here is CASSYSPGLAYEQYF. The DNA for the CDR3 is TGTGCCAGCAGTTACTCGCCGGGACTCGCCTACGAGCAGTACTTC.

This clonotype turned up a few times. This chain joins TRBV24-1 and TRBJ1-2, with TRBD1 identical over 11 bases. Germline V gene lookup returns CDR1 KGHDR and CDR2 SFDVKD. CDR3 length: 16 residues. Trimming cost V 4 bases and J 4 bases; bases outside gene matches: 7. The CDR3 reads CATSDPRTGGVYGYTF. CDR3 DNA sequence: TGTGCCACCAGTGACCCCCGGACAGGGGGCGTCTATGGCTACACCTTC.

The chain couples TRBV10-3 to TRBJ1-2, with D hard to call. The germline V gene encodes CDR1 ENHRY and CDR2 SYGVKD. The CDR3 extends over 14 amino acids. The V and J ends lost 6 bases and 0 bases respectively, with 11 bases between them. CDR3 sequence reads: CAIREDLSNYGYTF. The DNA of the CDR3 is TGTGCCATCAGGGAGGACCTGTCTAACTATGGCTACACCTTC.

The table lists this clonotype with many counts. This chain joins TRBV5-1 and TRBJ1-5; D not certain. CDR3 length: 13 amino acids. Germline V gene data show CDR1 as SGHRS and CDR2 as YFSETQ. V dropped 7 bases and J dropped 5 bases, with 13 bases sitting between them. CDR3 amino acids: CASATTVDQPQHF. In DNA, the CDR3 is TGCGCCAGCGCCACAACAGTTGATCAGCCCCAGCATTTT.

CDR3 sequence (DNA): TGTGCCAGCAGCCTTACGGTAAAAGATACGCAGTATTTT. Translating it yields CASSLTVKDTQYF. V is TRBV11-2 and J is TRBJ2-3; unclear D gene. CDR3 size: 13 residues. V lost 5 bases and J lost 5, with 11 bases in between. Looked up from germline, CDR1 is SGHAT and CDR2 is FQNNGV.

This clonotype has a handful of counts. The V and J genes are TRBV4-1 and TRBJ2-7; D unclear. Germline lookup yields CDR1 MGHRA and CDR2 YSYEKL. Trimming left V 0 bases short and J 3 bases short, with 15 bases between. The CDR3 sequence is 16 residues long. Here the CDR3 DNA reads TGCGCCAGCAGCCAAGAGAGAGTGGCGCAGTACTACGAGCAGTACTTC. Its translation is CASSQERVAQYYEQYF.

The gene calls are TRBV20-1 and TRBJ2-1, with D hard to call. CDR3 length: 13 amino acids. Germline lookup yields CDR1 DFQATT and CDR2 SNEGSKA (reference sequence). Trimming took off 2 bases at V and 10 bases at J, with 15 bases between the two ends. The CDR3 DNA sequence: TGCAGTGCTAGATTTGATAGCCGTAGCGAGCAGTTCTTC. Its translation is CSARFDSRSEQFF.

This rearrangement joins TRBV5-1 to TRBJ2-1; 10 bases map to TRBD1. CDR3 length equals 13 residues. The V segment lost 5 bases and the J segment 9 bases; nucleotides outside the gene matches: 5. CDR1 is SGHRS, CDR2 YFSETQ, per germline. Here the CDR3 reads CASRTGGYGEQFF. DNA for the CDR3: TGCGCCAGCAGGACAGGGGGCTACGGTGAGCAGTTCTTC.

Many counts were recorded for this clonotype. This chain joins TRBV5-5 and TRBJ2-1; D is perhaps TRBD1 or TRBD2 (5 bases each). This CDR3 spans 15 amino acids. CDR1 is SGHKS and CDR2 is YYEKEE in the germline V gene (reference sequence). The germline V and J ends were trimmed by 3 bases and 5 bases, with 15 bases remaining between them. The CDR3 coding sequence is TGTGCCAGCAGCTACCGGGACCATATAAACAATGAGCAGTTCTTC. Protein product: CASSYRDHINNEQFF.

Regarding this clonotype: At one boundary the junction diverges from the germline segment, which might be a read error. The V gene is TRBV20-1, the J gene TRBJ2-1; 11 bases are shared with TRBD2. The CDR3 loop spans 14 amino acids. Germline V CDR1 and CDR2: DFQATT, SNEGSKA (reference sequence). CDR3 DNA: TGCAGTGCTAGTGGGACTAGCGGATCCACCGGTGGGGTCTTC. Its protein product is CSASGTSGSTGGVF.

The sample holds many counts of this clonotype. The rearrangement links TRBV5-1 to TRBJ1-5; D perhaps matches TRBD1 (5 bases). The CDR3 is 15 residues long. The V end was cut by 2 bases, the J end by 0 bases, with 9 bases between. Germline values: CDR1 SGHRS, CDR2 YFSETQ. The CDR3 DNA follows: TGCGCCAGCAGCTTTACAGGAGATAGCAATCAGCCCCAGCATTTT. It encodes CASSFTGDSNQPQHF. The full variable domain, its missing parts supplied by reference TRBV5-1 and TRBJ1-5, is KAGVTQTPRYLIKTRGQQVTLSCSPISGHRSVSWYQQTPGQGLQFLFEYFSETQRNKGNFPGRFSGRQFSNSRSEMNVSTLELGDSALYLCASSFTGDSNQPQHFGDGTRLSIL.

This clonotype appeared a few times. For the CDR3, the DNA is TGCAGTGCTAGAAGGACTAGTATAAACGAGCAGTACTTC. This codes for CSARRTSINEQYF. The chain joins TRBV20-1 to TRBJ2-7, with 7 bases matching TRBD2. CDR3 length: 13 amino acids. With 2 bases clipped from V and 5 bases from J, the junction kept 6 bases outside the gene matches. CDR1 is DFQATT and CDR2 is SNEGSKA in the germline V gene (reference sequence).

This clonotype has just a few counts. The chain is built from TRBV20-1 and TRBJ2-7; possibly TRBD1 for D (6 bases). The V and J ends lost 3 bases and 1 base respectively, with 10 bases between them. The CDR3 is 13 residues long. CDR1 is DFQATT, CDR2 SNEGSKA, per germline (reference sequence). CDR3 nucleotides: TGCAGTGCTAGGGGGGACATTTCCTACGAGCAGTACTTC. It codes for CSARGDISYEQYF.

V and J are TRBV20-1 and TRBJ1-3; a weak D match, TRBD1 (6 bases). The CDR3 is 16 residues long. With 6 bases removed from V and 0 bases from J, the gap between germline ends came to 18 bases. Per the germline V gene, CDR1 is DFQATT and CDR2 is SNEGSKA (reference sequence). The CDR3 spells CSALALGGASGNTIYF. DNA for the CDR3: TGCAGTGCCCTAGCGTTGGGGGGCGCCTCTGGAAACACCATATATTTT.

This rearrangement joins TRBV30 to TRBJ1-3; TRBD1 agrees at 8 bases. CDR3 length: 12 residues. J gave up 4 bases and V 7 bases, and 3 bases lay outside the gene matches. The V gene's germline CDR1 is GTSNPN and CDR2 SVGIG (reference sequence). CDR3 loop: CASRGLGNTIYF. The CDR3 DNA sequence: TGTGCCTCCAGGGGGCTGGGAAACACCATATATTTT.

The gene calls are TRBV12-3 or TRBV12-4 and TRBJ2-7, with 8 bases matching TRBD2. With V trimmed by 6 bases and J by 6 bases, 10 bases remained unmatched. CDR3 size: 14 residues. The CDR3 DNA reads TGTGCCAGCAGCCTAGGGCGGGAGGTCGGCGAGCAGTACTTC. This gives the protein CASSLGREVGEQYF.

This clonotype was seen at least ten times. The chain recombines TRBV5-1 with TRBJ1-1; weak D call: TRBD1 (5 bases). The ends were cut back, 0 bases at V and 4 bases at J, with 13 bases in the middle. This CDR3 has 15 residues. The germline gives CDR1 SGHRS, CDR2 YFSETQ. The CDR3 loop reads CASSLEGRARTEAFF. The CDR3 coding sequence is TGCGCCAGCAGCTTGGAAGGCAGGGCCCGCACTGAAGCTTTCTTT.

This chain links TRBV5-1 with TRBJ1-2; 9 bases map to TRBD1. This CDR3 is built from 14 residues. Germline CDR1 SGHRS, CDR2 YFSETQ. V lost 0 bases, J lost 7 bases, and 4 bases stayed unmatched. The CDR3 DNA reads as TGCGCCAGCAGCTTGGGAACAGGGGGCGGTGGCTACACCTTC. Amino acid sequence: CASSLGTGGGGYTF. The full variable domain, its missing parts supplied by reference TRBV5-1 and TRBJ1-2, is KAGVTQTPRYLIKTRGQQVTLSCSPISGHRSVSWYQQTPGQGLQFLFEYFSETQRNKGNFPGRFSGRQFSNSRSEMNVSTLELGDSALYLCASSLGTGGGGYTFGSGTRLTVV.

The CDR3 DNA sequence: TGTGCCAGCGGACCTTTCCGCGGTGAGCAGTTCTTC. Translation gives CASGPFRGEQFF. The chain couples TRBV7-3 to TRBJ2-1; D unresolved. The CDR3 contains 12 residues. Germline V gene sequence: CDR1 SGHTA, CDR2 FQGTGA. V gave up 8 bases and J gave up 9 bases, with 14 bases separating them.

This clonotype showed up many times. The V gene is TRBV5-1, the J gene TRBJ2-7, with D unclear. CDR3 size: 12 residues. In germline, CDR1 is SGHRS, CDR2 YFSETQ. Trimming took off 4 bases at V and 4 bases at J, with 9 bases between the two ends. CDR3: CASSMSSYEQYF. The CDR3 DNA is TGCGCCAGCAGCATGTCCAGTTACGAGCAGTACTTC.

In DNA form, the CDR3 reads TGTGCCAGCCAACTTACGGAAGGGCTTCAAGAGACCCAGTACTTC. Its protein is CASQLTEGLQETQYF. The rearrangement joins TRBV18 to TRBJ2-5; D uncertain. Trimming pared 8 bases from V and 2 bases from J, leaving 18 bases between. This CDR3 is built from 15 residues. From germline, CDR1 is KGHSH and CDR2 LQKENI.